This is a list of T cell receptor beta chains from one sample in a study of CD8 T cells in Susac syndrome. TCRdb fed the immunoSEQ multiplex PCR reads into MiXCR, producing one record per CDR3 protein. The repertoire holds 95,000 to 150,000 distinct CDR3 sequences, with about 95% as singletons. The sequencing sample was made of CD8+ T cells from PBMCs. These receptors all stem from a human donor with Susac syndrome. CDR3s include the opening cysteine and the closing phenylalanine or tryptophan. The D gene is left open where the match is weak. Not every row has a clone size; where given, it reads once, few, many or a size class.

>TRBV7-9|TRBJ2-7|.|few
CASSTGGSYEQYF
TGTGCCAGCAGCACTGGGGGCTCCTACGAGCAGTACTTC
>TRBV30|TRBJ1-2|.|.
CAWSSLREGYGYTF
TGTGCCTGGAGTTCCCTCCGGGAGGGGTATGGCTACACCTTC
>TRBV3-1|TRBJ2-7|TRBD2|.
CASSLELAGVREQYF
TGTGCCAGCAGCCTAGAGCTAGCGGGGGTAAGAGAGCAGTACTTC
>TRBV11-2|TRBJ1-1|.|.
CASSLEAGEAFF
TGTGCCAGCAGCTTAGAGGCAGGGGAAGCTTTCTTT
>TRBV6-1|TRBJ2-5|TRBD1|.
CASSDLPGQGETQYF
TGTGCCAGCAGTGACTTACCGGGACAGGGTGAGACCCAGTACTTC
>TRBV5-6|TRBJ2-2|.|.
CASSFPNTGELFF
TGTGCCAGCAGCTTCCCAAACACCGGGGAGCTGTTTTTT
>TRBV29-1|TRBJ2-5|.|.
CSVEGPSSGEETQYF
TGCAGCGTGGAGGGGCCAAGTAGCGGTGAAGAGACCCAGTACTTC
>TRBV9|TRBJ1-5|.|.
CASSVEGDSNQPQHF
TGTGCCAGCAGCGTAGAGGGGGATAGCAATCAGCCCCAGCATTTT
>TRBV27|TRBJ2-7|TRBD1|.
CATRQGTYEQYF
TGTGCCACCAGACAGGGGACCTACGAGCAGTACTTC
>TRBV20-1|TRBJ2-7|.|.
CSALQVTEQYF
TGCAGTGCCCTGCAAGTTACCGAGCAGTACTTC
>TRBV9|TRBJ2-1|.|.
CASSPQYNEQFF
TGTGCCAGCAGCCCACAGTACAATGAGCAGTTCTTC
>TRBV5-6|TRBJ1-5|.|.
CASSLKGYSNQPQHF
TGTGCCAGCAGCTTGAAGGGTTATAGCAATCAGCCCCAGCATTTT
>TRBV5-1|TRBJ2-7|TRBD1|.
CASSGTASYEQYF
TGCGCCAGCTCTGGGACAGCAAGCTACGAGCAGTACTTC
>TRBV7-8|TRBJ2-5|TRBD2|.
CASSDGPGLAGGETQYF
TGTGCCAGCAGCGACGGCCCGGGGCTAGCGGGGGGAGAGACCCAGTACTTC
>TRBV20-1|TRBJ2-5|.|.
CSAIPETQYF
TGCAGTGCTATCCCTGAGACCCAGTACTTC
>TRBV9|TRBJ1-1|.|.
CASSVEGVNTEAFF
TGTGCCAGCAGCGTAGAAGGTGTGAACACTGAAGCTTTCTTT